This T cell receptor beta chain was observed in a study of Ad26.COV2.S vaccination and SARS-CoV-2 variants. Background on the study: This donor came from the COV1001 trial of Ad26.COV2.S. Study conclusions and caveats: Ad26.COV2.S recipients had broader spike-specific TCRs (P = 0.0014).

Method: immunoSEQ multiplex PCR; TCRdb's copy keeps in-frame clones and lacks some. The repertoire holds some 300,000 clones, with about 82% as singletons. Treatment reported: approximately 18 received Ad26.COV2.S at low or high dose, single or two shots; about 5 received placebo; per-sample allocation not given. Material that was analyzed had been drawn on day 63 after the first vaccine or placebo injection. Boston hosted the donor, who was an adult aged 18-55 years. The CDR3 loop spans 13 amino acids. Germline CDR1 and CDR2: LGHNT and FRNRAP. J gave up 10 bases and V 1 base, and 6 bases lay outside the gene matches. In its sample, this clone was seen once. The antigen is unknown.

Sequenced here: peripheral blood, sampled in a trial of Ad26.COV2.S vaccine versus placebo. This chain connects TRBV12-5 to TRBJ1-1; TRBD1 matches at 7 bases. The clonotype originates from a person between 18 and 65 years old who received the Ad26.COV2.S COVID-19 vaccine or a placebo. For the CDR3, the DNA is TGTGCTAGTGGTTTGGAACAGGGGTCTGGAGCTTTCTTT. Its protein is CASGLEQGSGAFF.